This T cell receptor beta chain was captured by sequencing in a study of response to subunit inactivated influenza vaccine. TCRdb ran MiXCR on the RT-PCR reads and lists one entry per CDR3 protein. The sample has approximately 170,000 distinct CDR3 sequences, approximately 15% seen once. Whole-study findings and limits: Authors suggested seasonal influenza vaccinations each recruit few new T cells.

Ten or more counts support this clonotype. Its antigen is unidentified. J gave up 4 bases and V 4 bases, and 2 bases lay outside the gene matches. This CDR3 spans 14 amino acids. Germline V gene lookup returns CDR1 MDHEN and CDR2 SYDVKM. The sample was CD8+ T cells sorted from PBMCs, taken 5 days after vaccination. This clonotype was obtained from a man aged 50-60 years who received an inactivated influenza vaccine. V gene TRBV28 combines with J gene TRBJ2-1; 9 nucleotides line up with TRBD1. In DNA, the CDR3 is TGTGCCAGCAGTTCGGGACAGGGATACAATGAGCAGTTCTTC. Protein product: CASSSGQGYNEQFF.